This T cell receptor (beta chain) was recorded in a study of radiotherapy plus CTLA-4 blockade in lung cancer. Across the study: Among all patients, 18% showed objective responses, while roughly 30% had disease control. Study-level points and caveats: Radiotherapy was combined with ipilimumab, and tumor-derived TCR clones then expanded in blood. Increased serum interferon-beta after radiation also reportedly predicted response strongly.

The CDR3 spans 13 residues. Between the trimmed V and J ends, which lost 1 base and 12 bases, there was a span of 16 bases. CDR1 and CDR2 (germline): MDHEN, SYDVKM. Of note for this clone: Its antigen is as yet unknown.

This table comes from immunoSEQ multiplex PCR, and its TCRdb copy is limited to in-frame clones, with some not included. The sample records about 49,000 clones, 73% being singletons. The genes are TRBV28 and TRBJ2-7; D is possibly TRBD1 (6 bases). The specimen was peripheral blood, collected from a patient treated with radiotherapy plus ipilimumab. This receptor was taken from a human donor with non-small cell lung cancer who had a complete response to radiotherapy plus ipilimumab. The CDR3 sequence is CASSLFGRGYPYF. The CDR3 DNA reads as TGTGCCAGCAGTTTATTCGGCAGGGGATATCCGTACTTC. The whole variable domain, remainder taken from reference TRBV28 and TRBJ2-7, is DVKVTQSSRYLVKRTGEKVFLECVQDMDHENMFWYRQDPGLGLRLIYFSYDVKMKEKGDIPEGYSVSREKKERFSLILESASTNQTSMYLCASSLFGRGYPYFGPGTRLTVT.